Listed here is a single TCR beta chain. These data belong to a study of blood T cell repertoires in COVID-19. Study-level background: Italy, Spain and the United States were the sources of the convalescent and acute COVID-19 samples. The analysed material was cDNA or gDNA that came from T cells, B-cell-depleted T cells, or PBMCs.

CDR1 and CDR2 (germline): KGHSH, LQKENI. Between the trimmed V and J ends, which lost 3 bases and 4 bases, there was a span of 15 bases. CDR3 length: 15 amino acids. In the original analysis: Estimation of nucleated cell counts was performed using reference gene primer amplification. TCRdb's table, derived via immunoSEQ multiplex PCR, lists solely in-frame clones and lacks some. V and J calls plus clone size are reproduced from that table; the DNA served to infer D and trimming. Counted here are nearly 110,000 clones, more than 70% occurring once; the ten biggest clones make up roughly 4.6%. The origin of this receptor is a human donor in a cohort sampled during active COVID-19. The rearrangement joins TRBV18 to TRBJ1-2; tentative D call: TRBD1 (5 bases). The sample taken for sequencing was peripheral blood. The CDR3 sequence: CASSPGQDRFYGYTF. CDR3 sequence (DNA): TGTGCCAGCTCACCTGGACAAGACAGATTCTATGGCTACACCTTC.